These 20 T cell receptor beta chains came from one sample sequenced in a study of early T cells in non-severe SARS-CoV-2 infection. TCRdb re-called the 5' RACE reads with MiXCR, one entry per CDR3 protein. The table has about 60,000 distinct CDR3 sequences, roughly 12% seen once; the top ten hold 8% to 10%. Sequencing was carried out using whole blood. These receptors originate from an adult who was a healthcare worker with PCR-confirmed SARS-CoV-2 infection or an uninfected control (not recorded which).

This clonotype was counted many times. The gene calls are TRBV7-9 and TRBJ2-6; the D is unclear. In germline, CDR1 is SEHNR, CDR2 FQNEAQ (reference sequence). The CDR3 consists of 17 residues. With 0 bases removed from V and 0 bases from J, the gap between germline ends came to 9 bases. The CDR3 sequence: CASSLAGPFSGANVLTF. The CDR3 bases are TGTGCCAGCAGCTTAGCCGGGCCGTTCTCTGGGGCCAACGTCCTGACTTTC. The full variable domain, its missing parts supplied by reference TRBV7-9 and TRBJ2-6, is DTGVSQNPRHKITKRGQNVTFRCDPISEHNRLYWYRQTLGQGPEFLTYFQNEAQLEKSRLLSDRFSAERPKGSFSTLEIQRTEQGDSAMYLCASSLAGPFSGANVLTFGAGSRLTVL.

This clonotype was detected only a few times. The gene calls are TRBV5-1 and TRBJ2-2; D is possibly TRBD2 (5 bases). The length of the CDR3 is 12 residues. V dropped 5 bases and J dropped 6 bases, with 8 bases sitting between them. CDR1 SGHRS and CDR2 YFSETQ come from the germline V gene. Here the CDR3 DNA reads TGCGCCAGCAGAATTAGCGCCGGGGAGCTGTTTTTT. It specifies CASRISAGELFF.

The table lists this clonotype with a few counts. The chain is built from TRBV11-2 and TRBJ2-1; tentatively, D is TRBD2 (5 bases). In germline, CDR1 is SGHAT, CDR2 FQNNGV. The length of the CDR3 is 15 residues. Deletions cut 3 bases from V and 8 bases from J, with 17 bases between. The CDR3 bases are TGTGCCAGCAGCTTTGGTTGGGAAAAGGGAGATGAGCAGTTCTTC. As protein: CASSFGWEKGDEQFF.

V and J are TRBV29-1 and TRBJ2-7; no definite D call. The V end was cut by 7 bases, the J end by 5 bases, with 12 bases between. This CDR3 is built from 11 residues. CDR1 and CDR2 (germline): SQVTM, ANQGSEA. The CDR3 sequence is CSARLGNEQYF. CDR3 coding DNA: TGCAGCGCCCGCTTAGGAAACGAGCAGTACTTC.

The rearrangement links TRBV6-5 to TRBJ1-6; D ambiguous. With 7 bases removed from V and 10 bases from J, the gap between germline ends came to 17 bases. Germline CDR1 and CDR2: MNHEY and SVGAGI. The CDR3 spans 14 residues. CDR3 region: CASTGGPNGSPLHF. The CDR3 DNA is TGTGCCAGCACGGGAGGGCCAAATGGGTCACCCCTCCACTTT.

This clonotype was picked up a small number of times. The chain recombines TRBV12-2 with TRBJ2-3; TRBD2, the table's D call, lacks a check against the DNA. TRBV12-2 is a recognized pseudogene. This CDR3 is 16 amino acids long. CDR3 sequence: CASRPQEAGITDTQYF. The CDR3 DNA follows: TGTGCAAGTCGCCCGCAGGAAGCGGGTATTACGGATACGCAGTATTTT.

This clonotype was recorded a few times. Because it lacks the conserved phenylalanine or tryptophan at the end, this CDR3 is likely a read error. It is unclear where the CDR3 begins or ends on the DNA, so no DNA is shown, and the CDR3 is as TCRdb lists it. The chain links TRBV29-1 to TRBJ2-7; TRBD2 is the table's D call, not checked against the DNA. Germline V gene data show CDR1 as SQVTM and CDR2 as ANQGSEA. The CDR3 spans 9 residues, counting both ends. CDR3 residues: CSVGTSGAS.

This clonotype was seen a handful of times. This chain joins TRBV6-5 and TRBJ2-1; possible D gene TRBD2, 6 bases. Trimming shortened V by 2 bases and J by 8 bases, and 13 bases separated the two germline ends. The length of the CDR3 is 14 residues. Germline CDR1 MNHEY, CDR2 SVGAGI. CDR3 DNA: TGTGCCAGCAGTTACGGTGCGGGACGGGATGAGCAGTTCTTC. Encoded protein: CASSYGAGRDEQFF.

This clonotype was observed a few times. This chain joins TRBV6-1 and TRBJ2-4; tentatively, D is TRBD1 (6 bases). The V and J ends lost 8 bases and 0 bases respectively, with 17 bases between them. Germline CDR1 and CDR2: MNHNS and SASEGT. There are 16 residues in the CDR3. The CDR3, as DNA: TGTGCCAGCGGTATCACAGGGAGTCAAGCCAAAAACATTCAGTACTTC. Translated: CASGITGSQAKNIQYF.

V gene TRBV7-8 combines with J gene TRBJ2-1; a weak D match, TRBD2 (5 bases). The germline V gene encodes CDR1 SGHVS and CDR2 FQNEAQ. The CDR3 totals 16 residues. V gave up 5 bases and J gave up 7 bases, with 21 bases separating them. CDR3 loop: CASSLGGPLSGNEQFF. The DNA for the CDR3 is TGTGCCAGCAGCCTAGGAGGCCCTCTCTCGGGGAATGAGCAGTTCTTC.

This clonotype was observed many times. CDR3 DNA sequence: TGTGCCAGCAGTGTTACAGCAAACTATGGCTACACCTTC. Protein: CASSVTANYGYTF. The chain combines TRBV27 with TRBJ1-2, with D unresolved. The CDR3 runs 13 residues. The germline CDR1 and CDR2 sequences are MNHEY and SMNVEV (reference sequence). The V end was cut by 5 bases, the J end by 2 bases, with 9 bases between.

This clonotype was observed many times. The V gene is TRBV3-1, the J gene TRBJ1-2; D is unresolved. This CDR3 spans 11 amino acids. Germline loops: CDR1 LGHDT, CDR2 YNNKEL (reference sequence). Trimming left V 4 bases short and J 10 bases short, with 10 bases between. CDR3 in amino acids: CASSRIQNYTF. The DNA of the CDR3 is TGTGCCAGCAGCCGAATACAAAACTACACCTTC.

This clonotype has just a few counts. The J gene is TRBJ2-7, the V gene TRBV29-1; tentative D call: TRBD1 (5 bases). Germline assignment: CDR1 SQVTM and CDR2 ANQGSEA. The CDR3 has 12 amino acids. Trimming left V 7 bases short and J 2 bases short, with 12 bases between. CDR3 loop: CSAYTGPYEQYF. The CDR3, as DNA: TGCAGCGCTTACACAGGTCCCTACGAGCAGTACTTC.

This clonotype showed up just a few times. The chain links TRBV4-2 to TRBJ2-7, with no clear D. The V gene lost 2 bases and the J gene lost 5 bases, with 10 bases spanning the gap. There are 13 residues in the CDR3. Germline loops: CDR1 LGHNA, CDR2 YNFKEQ. CDR3 region: CASSQPDEDEQYF. The CDR3 DNA reads as TGTGCCAGCAGCCAACCGGACGAGGACGAGCAGTACTTC.

This clonotype has a count of ten or more. The V gene is TRBV7-2, the J gene TRBJ2-7, with TRBD2 identical over 8 bases. CDR1 and CDR2 (germline): SGHTA, FQGNSA. CDR3 length: 15 residues. The V gene end was trimmed by 3 bases and the J gene end by 6 bases; junction bases not matched to a gene: 10. CDR3 nucleotides: TGTGCCAGCAGCTTCAGCAGCGGGAGAAATCGCGAGCAGTACTTC. Translating gives CASSFSSGRNREQYF. The full variable domain, rest sourced from reference TRBV7-2 and TRBJ2-7, is GAGVSQSPSNKVTEKGKDVELRCDPISGHTALYWYRQSLGQGLEFLIYFQGNSAPDKSGLPSDRFSAERTGGSVSTLTIQRTQQEDSAVYLCASSFSSGRNREQYFGPGTRLTVT.

This clonotype was seen repeatedly, ten times or more. The rearrangement uses TRBV24-1 and TRBJ2-1; D is unresolved. From germline, CDR1 is KGHDR and CDR2 SFDVKD. V lost 3 bases and J 5 bases, leaving 10 bases between the germline ends. The CDR3 is 14 amino acids. As DNA, the CDR3 is TGTGCCACCAGTGATCCTCATGAGGACAATGAGCAGTTCTTC. As protein: CATSDPHEDNEQFF.

V gene TRBV19 combines with J gene TRBJ2-7; the match to TRBD2 covers 12 bases. J gave up 3 bases and V 7 bases, and 7 bases lay outside the gene matches. Germline V CDR1 and CDR2: LNHDA, SQIVND (reference sequence). The CDR3 has 15 residues. CDR3 sequence reads: CASKALAGGGYEQYF. DNA of the CDR3: TGTGCCAGTAAAGCACTAGCGGGAGGAGGCTACGAGCAGTACTTC.

This clonotype has a handful of counts. The gene calls are TRBV9 and TRBJ2-2; 9 nucleotides align to TRBD2. This CDR3 contains 16 residues. The germline V gene has CDR1 SGDLS and CDR2 YYNGEE. V lost 4 bases and J lost 1; bases outside the gene matches: 5. CDR3 in DNA: TGTGCCAGCAGCCCCACTAGCGGGTGGAACACCGGGGAGCTGTTTTTT. Its protein is CASSPTSGWNTGELFF.

CDR3 DNA: TGCAGCGTTCGGGATCACGAGCAGTACTTC. Amino acid sequence: CSVRDHEQYF. This chain uses TRBV29-1 with TRBJ2-7; maybe TRBD2 (5 bases). The CDR3 loop spans 10 amino acids. Germline CDR1 SQVTM, CDR2 ANQGSEA. Trimming pared 5 bases from V and 5 bases from J, leaving 7 bases between.

This clonotype was picked up many times. J is TRBJ2-2 and V is TRBV20-1, with D possibly matching TRBD1 (5 bases). Trimming stripped 4 bases from V and 0 bases from J, with 12 bases between. Germline CDR1 DFQATT, CDR2 SNEGSKA (reference sequence). The CDR3 is made up of 15 amino acids. The CDR3 DNA follows: TGCAGTGCTACCAGACAGTTCGCGAACACCGGGGAGCTGTTTTTT. This sequence encodes CSATRQFANTGELFF.